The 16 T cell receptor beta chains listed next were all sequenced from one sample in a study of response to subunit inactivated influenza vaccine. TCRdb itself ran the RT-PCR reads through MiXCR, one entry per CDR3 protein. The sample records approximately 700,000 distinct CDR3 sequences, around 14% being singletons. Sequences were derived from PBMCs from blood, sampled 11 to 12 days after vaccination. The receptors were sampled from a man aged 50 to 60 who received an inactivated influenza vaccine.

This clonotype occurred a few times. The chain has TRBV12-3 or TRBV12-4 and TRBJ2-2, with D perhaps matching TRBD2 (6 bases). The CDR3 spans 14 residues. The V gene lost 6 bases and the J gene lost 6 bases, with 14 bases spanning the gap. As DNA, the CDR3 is TGTGCCAGCAGCCTTAGGAGGGAGGCCGGGGAGCTGTTTTTT. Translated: CASSLRREAGELFF.

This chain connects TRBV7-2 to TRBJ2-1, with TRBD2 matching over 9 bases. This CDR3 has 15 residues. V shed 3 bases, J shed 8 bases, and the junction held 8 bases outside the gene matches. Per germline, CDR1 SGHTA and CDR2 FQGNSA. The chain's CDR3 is CASSLIGTSPYEQFF. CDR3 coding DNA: TGTGCCAGCAGCTTGATTGGGACTAGCCCCTATGAGCAGTTCTTC. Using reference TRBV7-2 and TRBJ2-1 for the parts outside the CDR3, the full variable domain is GAGVSQSPSNKVTEKGKDVELRCDPISGHTALYWYRQSLGQGLEFLIYFQGNSAPDKSGLPSDRFSAERTGGSVSTLTIQRTQQEDSAVYLCASSLIGTSPYEQFFGPGTRLTVL.

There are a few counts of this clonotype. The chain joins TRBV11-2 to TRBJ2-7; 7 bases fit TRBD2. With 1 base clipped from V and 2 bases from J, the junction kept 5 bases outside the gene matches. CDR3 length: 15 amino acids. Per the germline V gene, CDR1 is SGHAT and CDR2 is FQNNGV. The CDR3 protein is CASSLGVGRAYEQYF. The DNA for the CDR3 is TGTGCCAGCAGCTTAGGGGTGGGGAGGGCCTACGAGCAGTACTTC.

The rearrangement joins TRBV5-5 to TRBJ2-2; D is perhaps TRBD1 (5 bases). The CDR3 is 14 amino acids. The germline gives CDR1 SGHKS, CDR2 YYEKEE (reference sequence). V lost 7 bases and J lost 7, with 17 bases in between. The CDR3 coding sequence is TGTGCCAGCGGCCCTCGACAGCTCTGCGGGGAGCTGTTTTTT. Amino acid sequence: CASGPRQLCGELFF.

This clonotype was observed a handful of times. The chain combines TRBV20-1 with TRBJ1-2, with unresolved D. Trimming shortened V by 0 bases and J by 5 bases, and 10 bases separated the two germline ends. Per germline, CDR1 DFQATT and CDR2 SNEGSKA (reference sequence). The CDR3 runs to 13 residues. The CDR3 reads CSARDSSLYGYTF. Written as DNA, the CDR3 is TGCAGTGCTAGAGATAGCAGTTTGTATGGCTACACCTTC.

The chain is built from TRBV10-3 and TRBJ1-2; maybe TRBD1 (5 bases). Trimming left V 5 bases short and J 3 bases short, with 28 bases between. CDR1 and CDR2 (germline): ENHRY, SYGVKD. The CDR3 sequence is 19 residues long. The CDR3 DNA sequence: TGTGCCATCAGTTTCCGCGGCCGACAGACCAACAAAACCTACTATGGCTACACCTTC. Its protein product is CAISFRGRQTNKTYYGYTF.

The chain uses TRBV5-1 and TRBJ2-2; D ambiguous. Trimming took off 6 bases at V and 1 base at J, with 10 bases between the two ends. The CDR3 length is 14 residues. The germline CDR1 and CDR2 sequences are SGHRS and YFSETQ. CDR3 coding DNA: TGCGCCAGCAAGCCCCTCCAGAACACCGGGGAGCTGTTTTTT. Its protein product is CASKPLQNTGELFF.

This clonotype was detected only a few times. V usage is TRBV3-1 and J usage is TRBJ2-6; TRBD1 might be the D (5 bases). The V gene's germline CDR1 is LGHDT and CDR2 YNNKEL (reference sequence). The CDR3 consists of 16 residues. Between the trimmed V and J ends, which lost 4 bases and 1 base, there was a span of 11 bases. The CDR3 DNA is TGTGCCAGCAGCCGAAGATCAGGGTCTGGGGCCAACGTCCTGACTTTC. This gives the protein CASSRRSGSGANVLTF.

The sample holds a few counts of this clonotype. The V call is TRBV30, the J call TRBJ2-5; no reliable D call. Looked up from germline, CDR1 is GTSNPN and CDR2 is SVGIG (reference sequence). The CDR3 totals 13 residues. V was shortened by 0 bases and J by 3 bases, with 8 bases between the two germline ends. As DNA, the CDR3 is TGTGCCTGGAGTGTACAGTTTGAAGAGACCCAGTACTTC. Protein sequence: CAWSVQFEETQYF. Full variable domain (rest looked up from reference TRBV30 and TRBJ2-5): SQTIHQWPATLVQPVGSPLSLECTVEGTSNPNLYWYRQAAGRGLQLLFYSVGIGQISSEVPQNLSASRPQDRQFILSSKKLLLSDSGFYLCAWSVQFEETQYFGPGTRLLVL.

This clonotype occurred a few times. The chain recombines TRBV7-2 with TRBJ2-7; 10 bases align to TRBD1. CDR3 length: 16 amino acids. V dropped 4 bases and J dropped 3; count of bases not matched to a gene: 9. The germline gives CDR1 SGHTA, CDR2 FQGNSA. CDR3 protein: CASSWTTGTGDYEQYF. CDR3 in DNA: TGTGCCAGCAGCTGGACGACCGGGACAGGGGACTACGAGCAGTACTTC.

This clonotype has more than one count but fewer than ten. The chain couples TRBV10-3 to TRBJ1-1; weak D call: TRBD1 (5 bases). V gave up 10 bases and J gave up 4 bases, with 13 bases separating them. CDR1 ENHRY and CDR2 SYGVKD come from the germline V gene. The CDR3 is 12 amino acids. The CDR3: CATTGGFTEAFF. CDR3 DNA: TGTGCCACCACGGGGGGGTTCACTGAAGCTTTCTTT.

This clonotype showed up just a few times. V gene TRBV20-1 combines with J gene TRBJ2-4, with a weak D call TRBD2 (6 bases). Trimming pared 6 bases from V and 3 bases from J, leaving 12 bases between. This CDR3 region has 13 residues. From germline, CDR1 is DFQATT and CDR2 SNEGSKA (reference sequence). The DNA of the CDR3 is TGCAGTGCGCGGGACTTGGACAAAAACATTCAGTACTTC. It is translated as CSARDLDKNIQYF.

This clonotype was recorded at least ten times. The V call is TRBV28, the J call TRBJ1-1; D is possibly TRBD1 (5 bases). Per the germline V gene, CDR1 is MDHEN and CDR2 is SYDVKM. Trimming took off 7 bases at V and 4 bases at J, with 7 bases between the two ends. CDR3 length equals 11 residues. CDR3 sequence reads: CASTGGTEAFF. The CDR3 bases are TGTGCCAGCACCGGGGGCACTGAAGCTTTCTTT.

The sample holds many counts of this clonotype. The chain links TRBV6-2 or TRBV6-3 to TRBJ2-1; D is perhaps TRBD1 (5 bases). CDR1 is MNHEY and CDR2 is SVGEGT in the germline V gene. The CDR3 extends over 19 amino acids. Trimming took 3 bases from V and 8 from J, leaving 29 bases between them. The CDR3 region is CASSYPDFHTGRTSHEQFF. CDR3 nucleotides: TGTGCCAGCAGTTATCCAGACTTTCACACAGGACGGACCTCTCATGAGCAGTTCTTC.

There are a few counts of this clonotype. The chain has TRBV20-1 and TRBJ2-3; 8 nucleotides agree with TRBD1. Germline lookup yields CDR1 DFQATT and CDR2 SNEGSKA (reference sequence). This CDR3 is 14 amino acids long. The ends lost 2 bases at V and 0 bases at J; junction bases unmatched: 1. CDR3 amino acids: CSARQGASTDTQYF. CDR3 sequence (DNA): TGCAGTGCTAGACAGGGGGCGAGCACAGATACGCAGTATTTT.

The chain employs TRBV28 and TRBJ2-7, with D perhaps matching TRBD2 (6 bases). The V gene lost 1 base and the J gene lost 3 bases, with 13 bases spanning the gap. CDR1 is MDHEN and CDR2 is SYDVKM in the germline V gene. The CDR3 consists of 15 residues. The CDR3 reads CASSLFAGPLYEQYF. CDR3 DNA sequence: TGTGCCAGCAGTTTATTCGCGGGGCCTCTCTACGAGCAGTACTTC.